These 19 T cell receptor beta chains were sequenced from one sample in a study of T cells in women clearing cervical HPV infection. Produced via immunoSEQ multiplex PCR; TCRdb's table is partial and in-frame only. The repertoire table contains just under 35,000 clones. The sequenced sample consisted of blood buffy coat. These receptors were collected from a woman aged 18 to 75 with a cervical HPV16 infection that either progressed to CIN3+ or cleared (not recorded which).

Regarding this clone: The read terminates 3 residues before the CDR3 end, so the remaining end is supplied by the germline J gene. This chain uses TRBV5-1 with TRBJ1-1; D not certain. This CDR3 has 15 residues. The V end lost 4 bases, the J end lost 1 base, and 14 bases lay between the germline ends. Per the germline V gene, CDR1 is SGHRS and CDR2 is YFSETQ. CDR3 bases read: TGCGCCAGCAGCGTATCGGCGGCGGGGAACACTGAA. As protein: CASSVSAAGNTE. The CDR3 in full is CASSVSAAGNTEAFF.

As regards this clone: The read stops 3 residues short of the end of the CDR3; the missing end is completed from the germline J gene. This chain uses TRBV20-1 with TRBJ2-1, with 10 bases matching TRBD1. Looked up from germline, CDR1 is DFQATT and CDR2 is SNEGSKA (reference sequence). The V segment lost 6 bases and the J segment 8 bases; nucleotides outside the gene matches: 16. The CDR3 covers 16 residues. The DNA read from the CDR3 is TGCAGTGCACGACCGACAGGGGGCCAAACGTTTTATGAG. Translating it yields CSARPTGGQTFYE. The entire CDR3 protein is CSARPTGGQTFYEQFF.

A note on this clone: The missing CDR3 end, 3 residues past where the read stops, is filled in from the germline J gene. This chain links TRBV5-1 with TRBJ1-1; TRBD1 agrees at 7 bases. The CDR3 consists of 15 residues. Germline V gene sequence: CDR1 SGHRS, CDR2 YFSETQ. V shed 4 bases and J 3 bases; nucleotides not matched to a gene: 9. The CDR3 loop reads CASSKRQGGDTEAFF. The covered CDR3 bases are TGCGCCAGCAGCAAGAGACAGGGAGGGGACACTGAA.

In regard to this clone: Read coverage stops 3 residues before the CDR3 terminus; the germline J gene supplies the remainder. The genes are TRBV20-1 and TRBJ2-3; D call uncertain. This CDR3 has 16 amino acids. With 0 bases removed from V and 2 bases from J, the gap between germline ends came to 15 bases. Germline V lookup: CDR1 DFQATT, CDR2 SNEGSKA (reference sequence). Incomplete CDR3 DNA: TGCAGTGCTAGAGATAAACGTCAGCGCCCCACAGATACG. The encoded protein is CSARDKRQRPTDT. The whole CDR3 protein reads CSARDKRQRPTDTQYF.

Comment on this clone: The observed sequence ends 3 residues before the CDR3 terminus, with the missing tail filled in from the germline J gene. Additional DNA sequences in this sample encode the identical CDR3. This rearrangement joins TRBV18 to TRBJ2-2; 9 bases map to TRBD1. The CDR3 runs 15 residues. V gave up 3 bases and J gave up 2 bases; unmatched junction bases: 1. CDR1 is KGHSH, CDR2 LQKENI, per germline. The sequenced part of the CDR3 DNA is TGTGCCAGCTCACCGGGACAGGGAAACACCGGGGAG. As protein: CASSPGQGNTGE. The entire CDR3 protein is CASSPGQGNTGELFF. Combining the CDR3 with reference TRBV18 and TRBJ2-2 gives the whole variable domain NAGVMQNPRHLVRRRGQEARLRCSPMKGHSHVYWYRQLPEEGLKFMVYLQKENIIDESGMPKERFSAEFPKEGPSILRIQQVVRGDSAAYFCASSPGQGNTGELFFGEGSRLTVL.

About this clone itself: Read coverage stops 3 residues before the CDR3 terminus; the germline J gene supplies the remainder. V and J are TRBV2 and TRBJ2-2; 8 nucleotides match TRBD1. Germline V CDR1 and CDR2: SNHLY, FYNNEI. This CDR3 contains 15 residues. Trimming took 6 bases from V and 3 from J; bases not matched to a gene: 6. The part of the CDR3 DNA that was read is TGTGCCAGCAGGGCCGGGACAGGTGACACCGGGGAG. Translating it yields CASRAGTGDTGE. The complete CDR3 reads CASRAGTGDTGELFF.

Comments on this clone: From the germline J gene comes the end of the CDR3, since the read stops 3 residues before it. The chain links TRBV19 to TRBJ1-2; D not resolved. Germline assignment: CDR1 LNHDA and CDR2 SQIVND (reference sequence). The CDR3 loop spans 14 amino acids. The CDR3 loop is CASSIEGSYNDYTF. CDR3 DNA (partial): TGTGCCAGTAGTATAGAGGGCAGTTACAATGAC.

To note about this clone: With the read ending 3 residues before the CDR3 end, the germline J gene is used to fill in that end. The chain uses TRBV7-2 and TRBJ1-6, with TRBD1 as a possible D gene (6 bases). CDR1 SGHTA and CDR2 FQGNSA come from the germline V gene. Trimming stripped 3 bases from V and 10 bases from J, with 10 bases between. The CDR3 loop spans 13 amino acids. The DNA read from the CDR3 is TGTGCCAGCAGCTTGGACAGTATGTCACCC. Translation: CASSLDSMSP. The CDR3 in full is CASSLDSMSPLHF.

Comment on this clone: The read stops 3 residues short of the end of the CDR3; the missing end is completed from the germline J gene. This chain uses TRBV7-2 with TRBJ1-4, with D possibly TRBD1 on 5 matching bases. Germline values: CDR1 SGHTA, CDR2 FQGNSA. V was trimmed by 4 bases and J by 6 bases, leaving 15 bases between them. This CDR3 has 15 amino acids. The CDR3 protein is CASSWGEGAYEKLFF. The CDR3 DNA, read in part, is TGTGCCAGCAGCTGGGGGGAGGGCGCTTATGAAAAA.

Comments on this clone: The read stops 3 residues short of the end of the CDR3; the missing end is completed from the germline J gene. J is TRBJ1-1 and V is TRBV20-1; 7 positions agree with TRBD1. Germline CDR1 is DFQATT and CDR2 is SNEGSKA (reference sequence). This CDR3 spans 12 amino acids. V shed 5 bases and J 4 bases; nucleotides not matched to a gene: 4. This CDR3 is CSADNRGTEAFF. CDR3 bases read: TGCAGTGCTGATAACAGGGGCACTGAA.

As to this clone: The read stops 3 residues short of the end of the CDR3; the missing end is completed from the germline J gene. The chain employs TRBV28 and TRBJ2-3; TRBD2 might be the D (6 bases). This CDR3 is built from 15 residues. V lost 8 bases and J lost 5, with 20 bases in between. Germline CDR1 reads MDHEN; CDR2 reads SYDVKM. Incomplete CDR3 DNA: TGTGCCAGCGCTGTAGGAGGGTTCCTTCAAGATACG. Translation gives CASAVGGFLQDT. The entire CDR3 protein is CASAVGGFLQDTQYF.

CDR3 DNA (partial): TGCGCCAGCAGCCAAGGACTATTCCAAGAGACG. It yields the protein CASSQGLFQET. The entire CDR3 protein is CASSQGLFQETQYF. The chain joins TRBV5-1 to TRBJ2-3; D possibly corresponds to TRBD2 (6 bases). The CDR3 end falls 3 residues outside the read, so it is completed with the germline J gene. CDR1 SGHRS and CDR2 YFSETQ come from the germline V gene. The CDR3 length is 14 residues.

With respect to this clone: The sequenced fragment ends 3 residues before the CDR3 boundary, so the rest is inferred from the germline J gene. The chain carries TRBV5-1 and TRBJ2-7; 9 bases fit TRBD1. J lost 5 bases, V lost 4 bases, and 7 bases had no gene match. The CDR3 is made up of 14 amino acids. Germline V lookup: CDR1 SGHRS, CDR2 YFSETQ. The CDR3 loop reads CASSPGTGFNEQYF. Incomplete CDR3 DNA: TGCGCCAGCAGCCCCGGGACAGGGTTTAACGAG. Supplemented by reference TRBV5-1 and TRBJ2-7, the full variable domain reads KAGVTQTPRYLIKTRGQQVTLSCSPISGHRSVSWYQQTPGQGLQFLFEYFSETQRNKGNFPGRFSGRQFSNSRSEMNVSTLELGDSALYLCASSPGTGFNEQYFGPGTRLTVT.

Of note for this clone: The sequenced fragment ends 3 residues before the CDR3 boundary, so the rest is inferred from the germline J gene. This rearrangement joins TRBV28 to TRBJ1-2; 7 nucleotides match TRBD1. Germline lookup yields CDR1 MDHEN and CDR2 SYDVKM. CDR3 length: 17 residues. CDR3 amino acids: CASSFTGDIPLREGYTF. Incomplete CDR3 DNA: TGTGCCAGCAGTTTTACAGGGGACATTCCCTTGAGGGAGGGC.

To note about this clone: Coverage ceases 3 residues before the CDR3 finishes, and the germline J gene fills in the end. V and J are TRBV2 and TRBJ1-1; D not certain. Trimming shortened V by 4 bases and J by 4 bases, and 13 bases separated the two germline ends. CDR3 length: 14 residues. Germline-derived CDR1 and CDR2 are SNHLY and FYNNEI. The CDR3 bases that were read are TGTGCCAGCAGTGGGGCGGGCGGCGGCACTGAA. Residues: CASSGAGGGTE. The CDR3 in full is CASSGAGGGTEAFF. Supplemented by reference TRBV2 and TRBJ1-1, the full variable domain reads EPEVTQTPSHQVTQMGQEVILRCVPISNHLYFYWYRQILGQKVEFLVSFYNNEISEKSEIFDDQFSVERPDGSNFTLKIRSTKLEDSAMYFCASSGAGGGTEAFFGQGTRLTVV.

As regards this clone: Read sequence stops 3 residues before the CDR3 end, and the germline J gene provides the missing end. The chain has TRBV7-2 and TRBJ1-1; D gene ambiguous. Deletions cut 0 bases from V and 4 bases from J, with 18 bases between. Germline assignment: CDR1 SGHTA and CDR2 FQGNSA. This CDR3 is built from 17 residues. The CDR3 protein is CASSLAGLSRGSTEAFF. CDR3 DNA, as far as it was read: TGTGCCAGCAGCTTAGCCGGTCTCAGTCGGGGAAGCACTGAA.

On this clone itself: The read terminates 3 residues ahead of where the CDR3 ends, so the germline J gene completes it. V usage is TRBV7-9 and J usage is TRBJ1-2, with D possibly TRBD1 on 5 matching bases. CDR1 SEHNR and CDR2 FQNEAQ come from the germline V gene (reference sequence). The CDR3 extends over 13 amino acids. CDR3 DNA (partial): TGTGCCAGCAGCTACCGAGGGGAGTATACC. It yields the protein CASSYRGEYT. The full CDR3 is CASSYRGEYTYTF.

On this clone itself: The read gets to within 3 residues of the CDR3 end, and the germline J gene fills in the rest. The rearrangement joins TRBV5-1 to TRBJ2-1, with TRBD2 matching 9 bases. Looked up from germline, CDR1 is SGHRS and CDR2 is YFSETQ. Trimming at V came to 4 bases and at J to 4 bases, leaving 9 bases not matched to a gene. CDR3 size: 16 residues. Incomplete CDR3 DNA: TGCGCCAGCAGCGCGCAGGGACTAGCTAAATACAATGAG. Protein product: CASSAQGLAKYNE. The CDR3 in its entirety is CASSAQGLAKYNEQFF.

CDR3 loop: CASSLFTGPIEAFF. Partial CDR3 DNA: TGTGCCAGCAGCTTGTTTACAGGGCCGATTGAA. This rearrangement joins TRBV5-5 to TRBJ1-1; perhaps TRBD1 as D (6 bases). The DNA ends 3 residues before the CDR3 does, and the rest of the CDR3 is filled in from the germline J gene. Trimming pared 1 base from V and 7 bases from J, leaving 14 bases between. CDR1 and CDR2 (germline): SGHKS, YYEKEE (reference sequence). CDR3 length: 14 amino acids.